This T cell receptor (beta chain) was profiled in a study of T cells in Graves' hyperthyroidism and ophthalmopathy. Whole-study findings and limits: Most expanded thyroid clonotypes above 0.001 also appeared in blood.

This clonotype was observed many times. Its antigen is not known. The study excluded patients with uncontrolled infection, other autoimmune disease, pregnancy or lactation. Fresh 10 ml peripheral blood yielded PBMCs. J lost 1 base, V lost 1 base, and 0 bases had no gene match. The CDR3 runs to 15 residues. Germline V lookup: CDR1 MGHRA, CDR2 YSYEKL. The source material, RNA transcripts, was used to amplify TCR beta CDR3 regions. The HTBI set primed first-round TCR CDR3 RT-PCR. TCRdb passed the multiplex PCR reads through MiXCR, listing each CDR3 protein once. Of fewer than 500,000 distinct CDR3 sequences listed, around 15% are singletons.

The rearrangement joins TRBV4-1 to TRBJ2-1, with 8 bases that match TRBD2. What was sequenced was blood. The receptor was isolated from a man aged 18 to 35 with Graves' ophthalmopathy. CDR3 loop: CASSQVAGSYNEQFF. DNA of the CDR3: TGCGCCAGCAGCCAAGTAGCGGGATCCTACAATGAGCAGTTCTTC.